The entry that follows covers one T cell receptor (beta chain) sequence. Its specificity is unknown. The source of the sample is a study of identical twins. Study-wide results and caveats: Insertion counts were lower in abundant cord blood beta clonotypes, a trend that memory repertoires did not show.

Germline V CDR1 and CDR2: SGHTA, FQGTGA. The CDR3 totals 16 residues. V lost 2 bases to trimming and J lost 0 bases, with 11 bases between them. MiXCR was run by TCRdb on the 5' RACE reads, yielding one entry per CDR3 protein. The sample consists of 500,000 to 650,000 distinct CDR3 sequences, approximately 20% of them appearing once. These same data were also listed under a study on yellow fever vaccine responses in identical twins.

The chain is built from TRBV7-3 and TRBJ1-3; D uncertain. This sequence originates from a woman under 30 in good health. Specimen: CD4+ T cells sorted from blood. The CDR3 region is CASSLFGSSSGNTIYF. The CDR3 DNA reads TGTGCCAGCAGCTTATTCGGCAGTAGCTCTGGAAACACCATATATTTT. Based on the CDR3 plus reference TRBV7-3 and TRBJ1-3, the full variable domain is GAGVSQTPSNKVTEKGKYVELRCDPISGHTALYWYRQSLGQGPEFLIYFQGTGAADDSGLPNDRFFAVRPEGSVSTLKIQRTERGDSAVYLCASSLFGSSSGNTIYFGEGSWLTVV.